This section outlines one T cell receptor (beta chain) sequence together with its context. The CDR3 totals 15 residues. Germline CDR1 reads MNHEY; CDR2 reads SMNVEV (reference sequence). Trimming cost V 5 bases and J 0 bases, with 13 bases left between them. Assay: immunoSEQ multiplex PCR; the TCRdb copy retains only in-frame clones and omits some. The sample contains some 310,000 clones, around 90% of which appear only once. This sample is part of a study of blood T cell repertoires in COVID-19. Study-level information: Nucleic acid was either cDNA or gDNA, and it came from T cells, B-cell-depleted T cells, or PBMCs.

This TCR was recovered from a middle-aged woman with COVID-19, enrolled during active disease. The chain employs TRBV27 and TRBJ1-1; no firm D call. The source material was peripheral blood. The chain's CDR3 is CASSPLPAVNTEAFF. The CDR3 bases are TGTGCCAGCAGTCCGCTACCGGCGGTGAACACTGAAGCTTTCTTT.